Sequencing of this T cell receptor beta chain was carried out in a study of cytomegalovirus exposure and HLA in healthy donors. Points from the study as a whole: For TCR beta chains, V- and J-gene trimming was later linked to a missense DCLRE1C variant. HLA alleles were associated with 15,000 to 20,000 TCR beta sequences in a later analysis at 0.05 false discovery rate. Later work found most CMV-associated TCR beta chains apparently HLA-restricted.

Regarding donors, all were healthy bone marrow donors. Germline V gene sequence: CDR1 GTSNPN, CDR2 SVGIG (reference sequence). The J segment lost 6 bases and the V segment lost 0 bases, leaving 26 bases of the junction unmatched. This CDR3 has 21 amino acids. The PCR employed 60 Vbeta primers together with 13 Jbeta primers. Using immunoSEQ multiplex PCR, the repertoire was profiled, and TCRdb retains in-frame clones only, with some absent. The data show some 96,000 clones, 65% to 85% seen once. A word on this clone: Its cognate antigen is unknown.

Specimen: PBMCs. The rearrangement uses TRBV30 and TRBJ1-2; 9 bases map to TRBD1. The TCR sequence derives from a woman in her fifties or sixties in good health and CMV-seropositive. The chain's CDR3 is CAWSVAIVWGGQGKYSHGYTF. The CDR3 nucleotides read TGTGCCTGGAGTGTCGCTATCGTTTGGGGGGGACAGGGAAAATATTCACATGGCTACACCTTC.